This T cell receptor beta chain was profiled in a study of blood T cell repertoires in COVID-19. For the study at large: Material from acute and convalescent COVID-19 was sourced from the United States, Italy and Spain. Sources were T cells, B-cell-depleted T cells, or PBMCs; the material itself was cDNA or gDNA.

V was clipped by 2 bases and J by 4 bases; unmatched bases: 1. CDR3 length: 15 residues. Original processing methods: It was from reference gene primer amplification that nucleated cell counts were estimated. Sequencing was performed with immunoSEQ multiplex PCR; in TCRdb, only in-frame clones are kept and a portion is missing. That table gives V, J and clone size, and the DNA gave D and trimming. The repertoire consists of under 85,000 clones, with about 86% occurring once and the leading ten covering 39%. The TCR originated in an elderly man with active or convalescent COVID-19. The J gene is TRBJ1-6, the V gene TRBV23-1; 8 nucleotides align to TRBD1. TRBV23-1 qualifies as an ORF whose function is uncertain. Specimen: peripheral blood. CDR3 coding DNA: TGCGCCAGCAGTCAACGGGACAGGTATAATTCACCCCTCCACTTT. It is translated as CASSQRDRYNSPLHF.